These T cell receptor beta chains were read from a single sample in a study of blood T cell repertoires in COVID-19. TCRdb keeps only in-frame clones here, not all; method: immunoSEQ multiplex PCR. The repertoire holds about 240,000 clones, 82% seen once, with around 12% in the top ten. Input material: peripheral blood. Receptors were obtained from an older woman with active or convalescent COVID-19. Both conserved end residues are part of each CDR3. A D gene is named only where the DNA matches it firmly. The size field is filled for only some rows; it gives once, few, many or a size class.

J gene,D gene,V gene,clone size,CDR3 DNA,CDR3 protein
TRBJ2-7,NA,TRBV5-1,NA,TGCGCCAGCAGCGACGCGGGGCCCTACGAGCAGTACTTC,CASSDAGPYEQYF
TRBJ1-1,TRBD1,TRBV18,NA,TGTGCCAGCTCAGGACAGGGGGAAGGAAACGGAAAAGCTTTCTTT,CASSGQGEGNGKAFF
TRBJ1-2,NA,TRBV6-2/TRBV6-3,NA,TGTGCCAGCAGTTCCCCCTTAAACTATGGCTACACCTTC,CASSSPLNYGYTF
TRBJ2-7,NA,TRBV7-2,NA,TGTGCCAGCAGCTTAGGCGGTATCTCCTACGAGCAGTACTTC,CASSLGGISYEQYF
TRBJ1-2,NA,TRBV23-1,once,TGCGCCAGCAGTCAATGTCTAGACAGAAACTATGGCTACACCTTC,CASSQCLDRNYGYTF
TRBJ2-1,NA,TRBV7-9,once,TGTGCCAGCAGCCTTGGCGGGCGCAATGAGCAGTTCTTC,CASSLGGRNEQFF
TRBJ1-2,NA,TRBV7-2,NA,TGTGCCAGCAGCTTACAGGGAACCTCCAATGGCTACACCTTC,CASSLQGTSNGYTF
TRBJ1-2,NA,TRBV14,NA,TGTGCCAGCAGCCAGGGGGCCAGAGGCTACACCTTC,CASSQGARGYTF
TRBJ1-2,TRBD1,TRBV6-5,NA,TGTGCCAGCAGTCCAGGGGGCTGGGGCTACACCTTC,CASSPGGWGYTF
TRBJ2-7,TRBD1,TRBV28,NA,TGTGCCAGCACCTTTTCCGGGACAGGGGGCTTAGCGGACGAGCAGTACTTC,CASTFSGTGGLADEQYF
TRBJ1-6,NA,TRBV6-5,NA,TGTGCCAGCAGTTACTCGAGAGGGAATATGGATTCACCCCTCCACTTT,CASSYSRGNMDSPLHF
TRBJ1-3,NA,TRBV19,NA,TGTGCCAGTAGTCCACAGGGCGACACCATATATTTT,CASSPQGDTIYF
TRBJ2-1,NA,TRBV7-9,once,TGTGCCAGCAGCAACGGCAATGAGCAGTTCTTC,CASSNGNEQFF
TRBJ1-5,NA,TRBV5-1,NA,TGCGCCAGCAGCTTTGACAGTGCCAATCAGCCCCAGCATTTT,CASSFDSANQPQHF